This TCR beta chain stems from a study of blood T cell repertoires in COVID-19. Study at large: The samples span acute and convalescent COVID-19 from the United States, Italy and Spain. PBMCs, B-cell-depleted T cells, or T cells were the source of the cDNA or gDNA that made up the material.

Per the authors' pipeline: Estimation of nucleated cell counts relied on the amplification of reference gene primers. Sequencing was performed with immunoSEQ multiplex PCR; in TCRdb, only in-frame clones are kept and a portion is missing. V and J calls and clone size follow that table, whereas D and trimming were derived from the DNA. Of approximately 80,000 clones listed, approximately 85% are singletons. Seattle patients were enrolled while actively infected and followed longitudinally. With V trimmed by 1 base and J by 7 bases, 12 bases remained unmatched. Germline CDR1 WSHSY, CDR2 SAAADI. The CDR3 loop spans 18 amino acids.

This receptor was identified in a woman of 80 years or more with COVID-19, enrolled during active disease. The chain combines TRBV10-2 with TRBJ2-1, with TRBD2 matching 11 bases. The sequenced sample was peripheral blood. In DNA form, the CDR3 reads TGCGCCAGCAGTGAGTACAGGGGGCAATCTAGCGGGAGGAATGAGCAGTTCTTC. Translation: CASSEYRGQSSGRNEQFF.